A single T cell receptor (beta chain) is shown here with its context. The CDR3 sequence is 14 residues long. Trimming cost V 5 bases and J 2 bases, with 10 bases left between them. The germline CDR1 and CDR2 sequences are MDHEN and SYDVKM. The data were taken from a study of PD-L1 blockade in urothelial cancer. Generated by immunoSEQ multiplex PCR, the TCRdb table keeps only in-frame clones and is missing some. The sample includes tens of thousands of clones, around 89% of them seen just once. The input for sequencing was PBMCs, taken around atezolizumab (anti-PD-L1) treatment. The chain links TRBV28 to TRBJ1-5; no clear D. The source of this sequence is a man in his 60s with urothelial cancer. This CDR3 reads CASSLPFGNQPQHF. The CDR3, as DNA: TGTGCCAGCAGTCTTCCCTTTGGCAATCAGCCCCAGCATTTT.